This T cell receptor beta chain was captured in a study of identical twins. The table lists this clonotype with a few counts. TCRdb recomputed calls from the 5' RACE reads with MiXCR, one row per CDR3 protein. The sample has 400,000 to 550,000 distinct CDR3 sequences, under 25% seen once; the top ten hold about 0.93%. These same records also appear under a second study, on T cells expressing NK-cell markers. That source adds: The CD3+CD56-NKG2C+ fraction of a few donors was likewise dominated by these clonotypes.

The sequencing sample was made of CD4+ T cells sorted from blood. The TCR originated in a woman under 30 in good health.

The CDR3 region is CASSDFGFHWGALGEQYF. The CDR3 region has the DNA TGTGCCAGCAGTGACTTCGGTTTCCATTGGGGGGCACTTGGCGAGCAGTACTTC. The chain combines TRBV27 with TRBJ2-7; perhaps D is TRBD1 or TRBD2 (6 bases each). V lost 5 bases to trimming and J lost 6 bases, with 29 bases between them. This CDR3 spans 18 amino acids. Germline V gene lookup returns CDR1 MNHEY and CDR2 SMNVEV (reference sequence).